This T cell receptor (beta chain) was obtained from a study of blood T cell repertoires in COVID-19. As for the study in general: PBMCs, B-cell-depleted T cells, or T cells were the source of the cDNA or gDNA that made up the material.

Losses at the gene ends were 8 bases for V and 7 bases for J; bases not matched to a gene: 18. CDR1 SGHRS and CDR2 YFSETQ come from the germline V gene. The CDR3 is 15 residues long. Some clones are missing from TCRdb's copy, which holds only in-frame ones; the method was immunoSEQ multiplex PCR. Of around 470,000 clones detected, roughly 91% appear once; the ten largest clones hold roughly 0.66%. The sample comprised PBMCs or T cells enriched from blood (not recorded which). The TCR was taken from a man aged 18 to 30 who had recovered from COVID-19. This chain connects TRBV5-1 to TRBJ2-7, with TRBD1 identical over 7 bases. The DNA of the CDR3 is TGCGCCAGGAGAGAAACGGGGACAGACCCTCAAGAGCAGTACTTC. Translation: CARRETGTDPQEQYF. Drawing the rest from reference TRBV5-1 and TRBJ2-7, the complete variable domain is KAGVTQTPRYLIKTRGQQVTLSCSPISGHRSVSWYQQTPGQGLQFLFEYFSETQRNKGNFPGRFSGRQFSNSRSEMNVSTLELGDSALYLCARRETGTDPQEQYFGPGTRLTVT.